This TCR beta chain was sequenced for a study of siplizumab effects on memory and regulatory T cells. This clone was detected only once. What it binds is not known. The germline gives CDR1 LGHNA, CDR2 YNFKEQ. CDR3 length equals 16 residues. V dropped 0 bases and J dropped 7; count of bases not matched to a gene: 4. Study-wide points: Naive T cells appeared more varied than memory cells and looked like key alloresponse contributors. Confirmation that proliferating Tregs from siplizumab cultures had suppressive function was not obtained. A significant reduction in alloreactive sequences traceable to unstimulated CD4+ memory cells was produced by siplizumab.

Repertoires were generated with immunoSEQ multiplex PCR, while TCRdb's copy carries only in-frame clones and drops some. The data contain around 110,000 clones, around 94% of them seen just once; the ten biggest clones take up 1.5% to 2%. This receptor was taken from a human donor in good health. The chain combines TRBV4-2 with TRBJ2-4, with 12 bases that match TRBD2. The sequencing input was non-Treg CD4+ T cells sorted from blood. CDR3 in amino acids: CASSQDSLAGGNIQYF. The DNA for the CDR3 is TGTGCCAGCAGCCAAGATAGCCTAGCGGGAGGGAACATTCAGTACTTC.